The clone carrying this T cell receptor beta chain was found a few times. This entry is derived from a study of blood T cell repertoires in COVID-19. Overall study context: Sites across the United States, Italy and Spain contributed samples from acute and convalescent COVID-19. PBMCs, B-cell-depleted T cells, or T cells were the source of the cDNA or gDNA that made up the material.

The length of the CDR3 is 15 residues. V trimming: 6 bases; J trimming: 11 bases; junction bases outside the gene matches: 16. CDR1 is MDHEN, CDR2 SYDVKM, per germline. The assay was immunoSEQ multiplex PCR, and TCRdb's table has in-frame clones only and misses some. The data show about 33,000 clones, more than 80% seen once. V is TRBV28 and J is TRBJ1-5, with 7 nucleotides matching TRBD1. The sample comprised peripheral blood. This clonotype was obtained from a human donor in a cohort sampled during active COVID-19. The DNA for the CDR3 is TGTGCCAGCAGACTCGGACAGGTCCGGGATCAAGCCCAGCATTTT. It specifies CASRLGQVRDQAQHF.